Following are 17 T cell receptor beta chains from one sample sequenced in a study of blood T cells in healthy people across ages (dated by TCRdb to the mid-2010s). Libraries were built with 5' RACE. These reads were obtained on an Illumina HiSeq 2500. A second PCR of roughly 6 to 12 cycles was performed with a sample-barcoded 5' primer and a J-beta primer mix. In-frame beta chains were kept once TCRdb had trimmed the public reads at Q25 with fastp and called clones with MiXCR. Identical CDR3 proteins give one entry, which carries the most common genes and DNA. This sample is represented by roughly 1,500,000 distinct CDR3 sequences; 42% of them were singletons. The biggest ten clones account for 7.9% of the sample. The material sequenced was blood. These receptors originate from a woman aged 18-30 years in good health.

The chain combines TRBV10-3 with TRBJ1-2, with D maybe TRBD1 (6 bases). CDR3 length: 15 amino acids. CDR1 is ENHRY and CDR2 is SYGVKD in the germline V gene. V shed 0 bases and J shed 3 bases, with 11 bases lying between them. CDR3 in amino acids: CAISESGGRHYGYTF. Here the CDR3 DNA reads TGTGCCATCAGTGAGTCGGGGGGGCGGCACTATGGCTACACCTTC.

This clonotype has a handful of counts. CDR3 in amino acids: CASSQEPGPYEQYF. The CDR3 DNA reads as TGCGCCAGCAGCCAAGAACCGGGCCCCTACGAGCAGTACTTC. This sequence joins TRBV4-1 and TRBJ2-7; D is uncertain. In germline, CDR1 is MGHRA, CDR2 YSYEKL. The CDR3 totals 14 residues. Trimming shortened V by 0 bases and J by 2 bases, and 8 bases separated the two germline ends.

This clonotype was found a few times. V and J are TRBV20-1 and TRBJ2-1; D could derive from TRBD1 or TRBD2 (6 bases each). V was clipped by 5 bases and J by 3 bases, with 14 bases between them. Germline V gene lookup returns CDR1 DFQATT and CDR2 SNEGSKA (reference sequence). This CDR3 has 14 amino acids. CDR3 nucleotide sequence: TGCAGTGCTCAAGACGGGGGCGACTACAATGAGCAGTTCTTC. Residues: CSAQDGGDYNEQFF.

About this clonotype itself: The junction departs from germline at one end; a sequencing error may be responsible. V gene TRBV7-7 combines with J gene TRBJ2-3; 7 bases match TRBD1. The CDR3 runs 15 residues. Germline lookup yields CDR1 SSHAT and CDR2 FNYEAQ (reference sequence). The DNA for the CDR3 is TGTGCTAGCAGCCATGGGGACAGTAGCACAGATACGCAGTATTTT. This gives the protein CASSHGDSSTDTQYF.

The chain links TRBV18 to TRBJ2-7, with D perhaps matching TRBD2 (6 bases). The CDR3 is 13 residues long. Trimming cost V 6 bases and J 5 bases, with 14 bases left between them. Per the germline V gene, CDR1 is KGHSH and CDR2 is LQKENI. CDR3 region: CASSKGPGDEQYF. Here the CDR3 DNA reads TGTGCCAGCTCTAAGGGACCGGGGGACGAGCAGTACTTC.

This clonotype was counted a few times. The chain couples TRBV5-1 to TRBJ2-1, with 12 bases lining up with TRBD2. This CDR3 is built from 17 residues. Germline assignment: CDR1 SGHRS and CDR2 YFSETQ. J lost 5 bases, V lost 4 bases, and 10 bases had no gene match. The CDR3 sequence: CASSPAGLAGTDNEQFF. The CDR3 region has the DNA TGCGCCAGCAGCCCGGCAGGACTAGCGGGGACCGACAATGAGCAGTTCTTC.

This chain links TRBV6-5 with TRBJ2-7; no reliable D call. CDR1 and CDR2 from the germline V gene are MNHEY and SVGAGI. V was trimmed by 4 bases and J by 2 bases, leaving 9 bases between them. This CDR3 is 13 amino acids long. Here the CDR3 DNA reads TGTGCCAGCAGTTCCCGCCCTCCCTACGAGCAGTACTTC. It codes for CASSSRPPYEQYF.

The chain is built from TRBV5-1 and TRBJ2-5, with TRBD2 matching over 8 bases. Trimming removed 6 bases from V and 11 bases from J; junction bases left unmatched: 15. CDR3 size: 14 residues. The germline gives CDR1 SGHRS, CDR2 YFSETQ. This CDR3 reads CASIKTSAGDEQYF. The CDR3 nucleotides read TGCGCCAGCATCAAGACTAGCGCTGGCGATGAGCAGTACTTC.

This clonotype was seen a handful of times. Here the CDR3 reads CSVNLAGSGDTQYF. CDR3 nucleotides: TGCAGCGTTAATCTAGCGGGTAGCGGCGATACGCAGTATTTT. The chain couples TRBV29-1 to TRBJ2-3; 8 bases match TRBD2. V lost 5 bases to trimming and J lost 6 bases; unmatched junction nucleotides: 10. The CDR3 is 14 amino acids. Germline loops: CDR1 SQVTM, CDR2 ANQGSEA.

This clonotype turned up a few times. This chain uses TRBV20-1 with TRBJ2-5; no reliable D call. The CDR3 totals 13 residues. In germline, CDR1 is DFQATT, CDR2 SNEGSKA (reference sequence). V lost 5 bases, J lost 4 bases, and 14 bases lay in between. The CDR3 DNA reads as TGCAGTGCTCCGAGTGGGAACGGAGAGACCCAGTACTTC. This translates into CSAPSGNGETQYF.

There are a few counts of this clonotype. The chain joins TRBV6-4 to TRBJ2-5; 8 positions match TRBD2. The J call may not be correct, given that the DNA end is closer to TRBJ2-7. CDR1 MRHNA and CDR2 SNTAGT come from the germline V gene. The CDR3 is 16 amino acids. For the CDR3, the DNA is TGTGCCAGCGGCAAACGGCGGGGGGCGGCTAACTACGAGCAGTACTTC. As protein: CASGKRRGAANYEQYF.

With respect to this clonotype: An end of the junction differs from the germline gene, which may be a read error. The chain has TRBV5-1 and TRBJ2-7, with 8 nucleotides matching TRBD1. The CDR3 runs to 14 residues. Germline CDR1 is SGHRS and CDR2 is YFSETQ. CDR3 DNA: TGCGCTAGCAGCTTGGGACAGGTCGAAGGCGAGCAGTACTTC. Protein: CASSLGQVEGEQYF.

V usage is TRBV6-1 and J usage is TRBJ2-6; D is undetermined. The CDR3 spans 14 residues. Germline CDR1 is MNHNS and CDR2 is SASEGT. V was cut by 3 bases and J by 2 bases, with 5 bases left in between. In DNA, the CDR3 is TGTGCCAGCAGTGAGGGTCCTGGGGCCAACGTCCTGACTTTC. This sequence encodes CASSEGPGANVLTF.

The chain links TRBV3-1 to TRBJ2-5; TRBD1 matches at 7 bases. CDR1 LGHDT and CDR2 YNNKEL come from the germline V gene (reference sequence). Trimming removed 6 bases from V and 5 bases from J; junction bases left unmatched: 9. The CDR3 extends over 14 amino acids. This CDR3 reads CASRPTGEWETQYF. CDR3 in DNA: TGTGCCAGCAGACCTACAGGGGAATGGGAGACCCAGTACTTC.

This clonotype was detected only a few times. This chain joins TRBV3-1 and TRBJ2-3; TRBD2 matches 7 bases. The V gene's germline CDR1 is LGHDT and CDR2 YNNKEL (reference sequence). The V gene end was trimmed by 4 bases and the J gene end by 5 bases; junction bases not matched to a gene: 9. The CDR3 contains 15 residues. CDR3 in DNA: TGTGCCAGCAGCCCGTCTGGCGGGAGATTAGATACGCAGTATTTT. Translation gives CASSPSGGRLDTQYF.

The chain is built from TRBV24-1 and TRBJ2-1; D might be TRBD1 (6 bases). The CDR3 runs to 14 residues. CDR1 is KGHDR, CDR2 SFDVKD, per germline. Trimming took 6 bases from V and 3 from J, leaving 11 bases between them. DNA of the CDR3: TGTGCCACCAGTACAGGGTATCTCTACAATGAGCAGTTCTTC. Its protein product is CATSTGYLYNEQFF.

This clonotype showed up just a few times. The chain combines TRBV20-1 with TRBJ2-3; 8 bases line up with TRBD2. With 6 bases clipped from V and 1 base from J, the junction kept 9 bases outside the gene matches. The CDR3 has 15 residues. Germline CDR1 DFQATT, CDR2 SNEGSKA (reference sequence). The CDR3 DNA is TGCAGTGCAAGTGACCCAGCGGGAGGCACAGATACGCAGTATTTT. Protein: CSASDPAGGTDTQYF.